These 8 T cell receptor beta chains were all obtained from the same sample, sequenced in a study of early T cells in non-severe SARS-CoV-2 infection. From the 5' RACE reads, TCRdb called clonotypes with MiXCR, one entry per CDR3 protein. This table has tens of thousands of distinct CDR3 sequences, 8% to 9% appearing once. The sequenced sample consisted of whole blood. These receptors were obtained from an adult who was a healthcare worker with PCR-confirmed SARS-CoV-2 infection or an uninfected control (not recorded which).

The DNA of the CDR3 is TGTGCCAGCAGCTCCGGACAGGGCGGCACAGATACGCAGTATTTT. Its translation is CASSSGQGGTDTQYF. This chain joins TRBV7-2 and TRBJ2-3; 8 bases agree with TRBD1. V lost 4 bases, J lost 1 base, and 4 bases stayed unmatched. The germline V gene has CDR1 SGHTA and CDR2 FQGNSA. The CDR3 sequence is 15 residues long.

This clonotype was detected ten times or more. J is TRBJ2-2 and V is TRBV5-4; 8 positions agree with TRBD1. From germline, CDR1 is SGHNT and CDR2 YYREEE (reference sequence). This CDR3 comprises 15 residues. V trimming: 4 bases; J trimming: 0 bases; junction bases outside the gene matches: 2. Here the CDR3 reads CASSPGQANTGELFF. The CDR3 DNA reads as TGTGCCAGCAGCCCGGGACAGGCGAACACCGGGGAGCTGTTTTTT. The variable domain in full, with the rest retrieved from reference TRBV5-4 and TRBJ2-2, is ETGVTQSPTHLIKTRGQQVTLRCSSQSGHNTVSWYQQALGQGPQFIFQYYREEENGRGNFPPRFSGLQFPNYSSELNVNALELDDSALYLCASSPGQANTGELFFGEGSRLTVL.

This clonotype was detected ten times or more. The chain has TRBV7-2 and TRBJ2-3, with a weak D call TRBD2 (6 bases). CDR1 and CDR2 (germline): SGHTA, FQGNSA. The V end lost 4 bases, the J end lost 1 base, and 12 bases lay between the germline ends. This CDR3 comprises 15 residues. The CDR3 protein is CASSSEGRGTDTQYF. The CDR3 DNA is TGTGCCAGCAGCTCGGAGGGCCGGGGCACAGATACGCAGTATTTT.

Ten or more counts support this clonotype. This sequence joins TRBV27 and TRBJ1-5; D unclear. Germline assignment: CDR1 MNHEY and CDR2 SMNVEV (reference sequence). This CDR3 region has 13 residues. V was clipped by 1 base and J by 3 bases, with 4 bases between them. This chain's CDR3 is CASSLLSNQPQHF. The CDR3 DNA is TGTGCCAGCAGTTTATTGTCCAATCAGCCCCAGCATTTT.

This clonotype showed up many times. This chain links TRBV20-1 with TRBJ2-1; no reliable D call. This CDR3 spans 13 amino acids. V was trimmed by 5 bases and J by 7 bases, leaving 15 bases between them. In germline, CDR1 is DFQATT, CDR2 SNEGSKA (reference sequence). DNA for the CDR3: TGCAGTGCTTCCCACGGGTTCCAGAATGAGCAGTTCTTC. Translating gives CSASHGFQNEQFF.

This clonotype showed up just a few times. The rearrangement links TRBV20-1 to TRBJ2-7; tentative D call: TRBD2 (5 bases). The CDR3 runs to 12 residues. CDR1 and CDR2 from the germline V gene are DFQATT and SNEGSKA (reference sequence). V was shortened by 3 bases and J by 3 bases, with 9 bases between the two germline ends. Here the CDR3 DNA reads TGCAGTGCTAGTGAGGGTAACTACGAGCAGTACTTC. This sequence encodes CSASEGNYEQYF.

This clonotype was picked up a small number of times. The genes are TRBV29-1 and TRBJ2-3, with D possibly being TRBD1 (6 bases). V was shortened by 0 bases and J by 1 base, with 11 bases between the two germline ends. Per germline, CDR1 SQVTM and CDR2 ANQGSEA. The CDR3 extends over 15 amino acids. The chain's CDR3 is CSVEDWRQGTDTQYF. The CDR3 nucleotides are TGCAGCGTTGAAGATTGGAGACAGGGCACAGATACGCAGTATTTT.

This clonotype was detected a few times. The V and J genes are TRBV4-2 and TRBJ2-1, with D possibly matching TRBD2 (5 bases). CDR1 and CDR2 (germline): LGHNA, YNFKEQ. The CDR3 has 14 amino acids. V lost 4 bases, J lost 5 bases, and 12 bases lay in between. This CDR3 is CASSPDYGHNEQFF. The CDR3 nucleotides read TGTGCCAGCAGCCCAGACTACGGCCACAATGAGCAGTTCTTC.